This T cell receptor (beta chain) was recorded in a study of T cells in tumors after PD-1 blockade. Study overall: Treatment was either pembrolizumab 200 mg every 3 weeks or cemiplimab 350 mg every 2 weeks. Peripheral blood samples averaged about 33,000 unique clonotypes and 113,528 templates.

Repertoires were generated with immunoSEQ multiplex PCR, while TCRdb's copy carries only in-frame clones and drops some. The table lists tens of thousands of clones, 78% of them singletons. Input was roughly 600 ng to 6,004 ng of genomic DNA from tumor or blood. About this clone: What it recognizes is unknown.

The germline CDR1 and CDR2 sequences are SGHRS and YFSETQ. The CDR3 extends over 14 amino acids. Losses at the gene ends were 0 bases for V and 5 bases for J; bases not matched to a gene: 4. Study findings and constraints: Blood contained 35% to 50% of the tumor's TCR clonotypes.

Specimen: PBMCs, collected before anti-PD-1 treatment. V usage is TRBV5-1 and J usage is TRBJ2-5, with 7 positions matching TRBD1. The TCR sequence derives from a human donor with basal cell carcinoma. CDR3 bases: TGCGCCAGCAGCTTGGGCCACAGGGGCGAGACCCAGTACTTC. Protein: CASSLGHRGETQYF.